This TCR beta chain originates from a study of T cell clones after liver transplantation. Overall study context: Third-party-reactive TCRbeta sequences from pre-transplant mixed lymphocyte reactions served as antigen-independent comparators. Study-wide findings and caveats: Conclusions were preliminary, with small, heterogeneous patient groups. Circulating graft-donor-reactive CD4 TCRbeta sequences fell significantly post-transplant in most of the 8 subjects.

Libraries were prepared by immunoSEQ multiplex PCR; TCRdb keeps only in-frame clonotypes and omits some of them. The profile covers about 72,000 clones, with over 85% appearing a single time and roughly 3% taken by the ten largest. V was pared by 1 base and J by 9 bases, with 11 bases of the junction left unmatched. Germline values: CDR1 LGHNA, CDR2 YSLEER. This CDR3 has 17 amino acids. This clone is a singleton in its sample. Its antigen is as yet unknown. The sequence was obtained from a human donor who received a liver transplant. The source was CD4+ T cells from blood, collected before liver transplant. This chain joins TRBV4-3 and TRBJ2-1; 11 bases align to TRBD2. The CDR3 spells CASSQGTGTSGNFEQFF. CDR3 nucleotides: TGCGCCAGCAGCCAAGGGACCGGGACTAGCGGAAATTTTGAGCAGTTCTTC.